A single sample is the source of the 2 T cell receptor beta chains below, sequenced in a study of cytomegalovirus exposure and HLA in healthy donors. It was with 60 Vbeta and 13 Jbeta primers that the PCR ran. The table came from immunoSEQ multiplex PCR; TCRdb's copy has only in-frame clones and leaves some out. The sample includes 130,000 or so clones, 74% seen only once; the top ten take more than 6%. Specimen: PBMCs. These TCRs come from a man aged 35 to 55 in good health and CMV-seropositive.

This chain joins TRBV27 and TRBJ2-6; D possibly corresponds to TRBD1 (6 bases). Deletions cut 4 bases from V and 3 bases from J, with 22 bases between. Germline CDR1 and CDR2: MNHEY and SMNVEV (reference sequence). The CDR3 covers 19 residues. DNA for the CDR3: TGTGCCAGCAGTTCACTAAGGAGGCAGGGGCCGAATGGGGCCAACGTCCTGACTTTC. Its translation is CASSSLRRQGPNGANVLTF.

The V gene is TRBV28, the J gene TRBJ1-5, with a possible D match to TRBD1 (6 bases). The CDR3 covers 15 residues. Trimming left V 4 bases short and J 6 bases short, with 16 bases between. Germline V gene lookup returns CDR1 MDHEN and CDR2 SYDVKM. The CDR3 region has the DNA TGTGCCAGCAGTTCCGATACAGGGTCGGGTCAGCCCCAGCATTTT. This encodes CASSSDTGSGQPQHF.